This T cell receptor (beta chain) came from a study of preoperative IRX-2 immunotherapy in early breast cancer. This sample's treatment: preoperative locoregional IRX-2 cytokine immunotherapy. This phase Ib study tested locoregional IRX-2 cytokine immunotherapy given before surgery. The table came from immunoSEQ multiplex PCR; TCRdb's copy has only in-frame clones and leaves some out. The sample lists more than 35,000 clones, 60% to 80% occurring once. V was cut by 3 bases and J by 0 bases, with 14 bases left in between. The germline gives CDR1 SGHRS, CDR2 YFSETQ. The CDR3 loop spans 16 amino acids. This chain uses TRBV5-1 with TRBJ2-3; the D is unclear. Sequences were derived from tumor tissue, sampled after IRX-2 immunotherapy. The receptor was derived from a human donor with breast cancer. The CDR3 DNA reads TGCGCCAGCAGCTCTGCCCCGGATACTAGCACAGATACGCAGTATTTT. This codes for CASSSAPDTSTDTQYF.